This T cell receptor beta chain is drawn from a study of graft-versus-host responses after intestinal transplantation. Findings and limits, study-wide: Allograft clonal ratios (graft-versus-host to host-versus-graft) were high in patients who had graft-donor T cell macrochimerism.

With V trimmed by 3 bases and J by 1 base, 8 bases remained unmatched. Germline V gene data show CDR1 as SGHNT and CDR2 as YYREEE (reference sequence). CDR3 length: 16 residues. Concerning this clone: Its matching antigen is unknown.

The protocol was immunoSEQ multiplex PCR, while the TCRdb copy is restricted to in-frame clones and leaves out a portion. The sample has about 25,000 clones; more than 85% are singletons. The genes are TRBV5-4 and TRBJ2-3, with 7 bases that match TRBD2. The sample consisted of PBMCs, taken 18 days after transplant. This receptor was obtained from a human patient who received an intestinal transplant, so some T cells may come from the graft donor. The chain's CDR3 is CASSSLGAGGTDTQYF. The CDR3 region has the DNA TGTGCCAGCAGCTCACTTGGGGCGGGGGGCACAGATACGCAGTATTTT.